This TCR beta chain was documented in a study of T cell clonality in common variable immunodeficiency (dated by TCRdb to between 2014 and 2016). The study at large found these results: Healthy controls shared more TCRbeta clones with each other than CVID subjects shared among themselves (p < 0.0001). Differences among patients in the CVID cohort limited the correlations between repertoire features and clinical complications. According to the authors, figuring out what caused the increased clonality in CVID would require sequencing the repertoires of T cell subpopulations. Compared with healthy controls, CVID subjects showed increased TCRbeta clonality (t-test p = 0.018), a feature most characteristic of about a third of subjects. Although equal DNA input was used, an average of roughly 80,000 unique sequences per sample was obtained for controls, compared with about 31,547 for CVID samples. CVID TCRbeta sequences reportedly showed fewer deletions and N-nucleotide insertions and lacked highly modified clones with 13 or more V deletions.

Equivalent amounts of genomic DNA from CVID and control samples were used as sequencing input. For every sample, a 60 bp segment covering the rearranged TCRbeta CDR3 region was amplified and then sequenced. The immunoSEQ assay, a bias-corrected multiplex PCR combined with high-throughput sequencing, was used to amplify TCRbeta. The paper's processing steps were these. Every unique nucleotide sequence counted as a clone and was annotated with V, D and J genes, copy number and frequency. Sequences were labeled productive if in frame, and non-productive if out of frame or containing stop codons. As previously described, clonality was calculated on the basis of Shannon's entropy. The predicted amino acid sequences of productive clones were used to derive mean CDR3 Kyte-Doolittle hydropathy. Hierarchical clustering of scaled V gene usage was performed with the R hclust function using Manhattan distance and complete linkage. To assess clone sharing by CDR3 amino acid sequence, 12 repertoires per group were resampled over 100 rounds. The repertoires were searched for 60 to 70 published EBV-specific TCRbeta sequences and roughly 250 published CMV-specific TCRbeta sequences. After a couple of CVID samples that produced fewer than 10,000 sequences were dropped from the analysis, 35 to 50 CVID repertoires remained. This immuneACCESS table, as held by TCRdb, lists in-frame sequences with V and J called but not all clones. Of the missing ones, under half trace to an unresolved V gene in checked studies; the others have no known cause. D and trimming come from the DNA, and the V and J calls and clone size come from that table. The table gives around 45,000 clones for this sample, with none occurring only once. The ten largest clones add up to approximately 3% of the sample.

The CDR3, cysteine through phenylalanine, is 18 amino acids long. Shown are 45 bases from within the CDR3, in frame from base 1. Looking up the germline V gene yields CDR1 SQVTM and CDR2 ANQGSEA. V is pruned by 4 bases and J by 4 bases, leaving 15 bases of the junction without a gene match. Many counts were recorded for this clone. This receptor's antigen is unknown. The missing CDR3 end, 3 residues past where the read stops, is filled in from the germline J gene. Most of the CVID patients and most of the healthy controls were of Caucasian heritage. From each donor, roughly 5 to 8 ml of heparinized peripheral whole blood was collected. Genomic DNA from adults with common variable immune deficiency (CVID) and from healthy adult controls was used for sequencing of TCRbeta CDR3 repertoires. The control group was made up of 22 healthy adult volunteers (about ten male and approximately twelve female) whose ages ranged from 23 to 66 years, with a mean age of almost 35. Diluted blood was density-centrifuged over Hypaque 1077 or Ficoll-Paque to isolate peripheral blood mononuclear cells. Genomic DNA was obtained from unsorted mononuclear cells through either Qiagen column purification or a centrifugation-based method.

Sequencing was carried out using peripheral blood mononuclear cells. The chain links TRBV29-1 with TRBJ2-3; 12 central bases correspond to TRBD2. The receptor was derived from a person aged 18 to 70 in good health. The covered CDR3 bases are TGCAGCGTTGTGAGACTAGCGGGAGCTATTCGTCTCTCAGATACG. This codes for CSVVRLAGAIRLSDT. The entire CDR3 protein is CSVVRLAGAIRLSDTQYF.